The 4 T cell receptor beta chains presented below share a single source sample, sequenced in a study of cytomegalovirus exposure and HLA in healthy donors. With 60 Vbeta and 13 Jbeta primers, the PCR was carried out. Some clones are missing from TCRdb's copy, which holds only in-frame ones; the method was immunoSEQ multiplex PCR. Seen here are around 230,000 clones, around 80% observed once, and the top ten hold 0.47%. The specimen was PBMCs. The receptors shown here come from a boy aged 5-17 years in good health and CMV-seronegative.

The V call is TRBV5-6, the J call TRBJ2-7, with D unresolved. CDR3 length equals 11 residues. The ends were cut back, 3 bases at V and 1 base at J, with 2 bases in the middle. Germline lookup yields CDR1 SGHDT and CDR2 YYEEEE. The CDR3 sequence: CASSSSYEQYF. CDR3 nucleotides: TGTGCCAGCAGCTCGTCCTACGAGCAGTACTTC.

The chain joins TRBV7-9 to TRBJ1-2; 7 positions match TRBD1. Germline V gives CDR1 SEHNR, CDR2 FQNEAQ (reference sequence). Unmatched junction bases numbered 9, after V lost 1 base and J lost 4 bases. The CDR3 covers 16 residues. The CDR3 region is CASSLGGDRSRYGYTF. In nucleotides, the CDR3 is TGTGCCAGCAGCTTAGGGGGGGACAGATCCCGCTATGGCTACACCTTC.

The rearrangement uses TRBV6-1 and TRBJ1-2, with D uncertain. Trimming removed 2 bases at V and 4 bases at J, with 11 bases between. The germline gives CDR1 MNHNS, CDR2 SASEGT. The CDR3 has 14 amino acids. CDR3 residues: CASSELEGPYGYTF. CDR3 sequence (DNA): TGTGCCAGCAGTGAACTGGAGGGTCCCTATGGCTACACCTTC.

The sample holds a few counts of this clone. The chain carries TRBV21-1 and TRBJ1-5. TRBV21-1 is flagged as a pseudogene. This CDR3 is built from 14 residues. The DNA for the CDR3 is TGTGCCAGCAGCATCTCGAGGTATCGTGGGCCCCAGCATTTT. It yields the protein CASSISRYRGPQHF.